Presented here are 22 T cell receptor beta chains from one specimen sequenced in a study of cytomegalovirus exposure and HLA in healthy donors. Vbeta (60) and Jbeta (13) primers were used in the PCR. Using immunoSEQ multiplex PCR, the repertoire was profiled, and TCRdb retains in-frame clones only, with some absent. The sample holds 100,000 to 150,000 clones, about 74% seen once. Specimen: PBMCs. These receptors all come from a woman aged 55-70 years in good health and CMV-seronegative.

J is TRBJ2-5 and V is TRBV9; maybe TRBD2 (6 bases). CDR3 length equals 16 residues. V was shortened by 0 bases and J by 1 base, with 13 bases between the two germline ends. Germline V gives CDR1 SGDLS, CDR2 YYNGEE. DNA for the CDR3: TGTGCCAGCAGCGTAGACCAGGGAGGAGTCCAAGAGACCCAGTACTTC. As protein: CASSVDQGGVQETQYF.

The V call is TRBV15, the J call TRBJ2-3, with 9 bases fitting TRBD2. Germline V CDR1 and CDR2: LNHNV, YYDKDF (reference sequence). The V gene end was trimmed by 4 bases and the J gene end by 1 base; junction bases not matched to a gene: 3. The CDR3 loop spans 15 amino acids. The CDR3 coding sequence is TGTGCCACCAGCACTAGCGGGGTCGGCACAGATACGCAGTATTTT. Amino acids: CATSTSGVGTDTQYF.

The chain uses TRBV27 and TRBJ2-6, with 10 bases that match TRBD2. V shed 0 bases, J shed 2 bases, and the junction held 4 bases outside the gene matches. The CDR3 totals 18 residues. Germline assignment: CDR1 MNHEY and CDR2 SMNVEV (reference sequence). The CDR3 here is CASSLSRLAGAGANVLTF. DNA of the CDR3: TGTGCCAGCAGTTTATCGAGGCTAGCGGGAGCTGGGGCCAACGTCCTGACTTTC. The entire variable domain, with the rest obtained from reference TRBV27 and TRBJ2-6, is as follows: EAQVTQNPRYLITVTGKKLTVTCSQNMNHEYMSWYRQDPGLGLRQIYYSMNVEVTDKGDVPEGYKVSRKEKRNFPLILESPSPNQTSLYFCASSLSRLAGAGANVLTFGAGSRLTVL.

J is TRBJ2-3 and V is TRBV21-1; TRBD2 was called by the table and not checked on the DNA. TRBV21-1 is a documented pseudogene. The CDR3 consists of 17 residues. The CDR3 nucleotides are TGTGCCAGCAGCAAATGCGGGGCGCCAACTAGCACAGATACGCAGTATTTT. Encoded protein: CASSKCGAPTSTDTQYF.

This rearrangement joins TRBV23-1 to TRBJ2-2; D remains ambiguous. TRBV23-1 is treated as an ORF (open reading frame) with a function not yet certain. This CDR3 region has 14 residues. The V gene lost 1 base and the J gene lost 6 bases, with 9 bases spanning the gap. The CDR3 DNA sequence: TGCGCCAGCAGTCAATTTTGCGTGCCCGGGGAGCTGTTTTTT. It is translated as CASSQFCVPGELFF.

This chain connects TRBV5-1 to TRBJ2-5; no definite D call. The DNA matches TRBJ2-7 better at its end, which makes the J call doubtful. Germline V lookup: CDR1 SGHRS, CDR2 YFSETQ. The CDR3 runs 14 residues. CDR3 residues: CASSLGFGHYEQYF. The CDR3 region has the DNA TGCGCCAGCAGCTTGGGCTTCGGCCACTACGAGCAGTACTTC.

The V call is TRBV14, the J call TRBJ2-1; no reliable D call. The germline gives CDR1 SGHDN, CDR2 FVKESK. The CDR3 is 15 amino acids. The ends were cut back, 4 bases at V and 0 bases at J, with 10 bases in the middle. In nucleotides, the CDR3 is TGTGCCAGCAGCCGTAATTTGCGCTCCTACAATGAGCAGTTCTTC. It yields the protein CASSRNLRSYNEQFF.

This chain joins TRBV29-1 and TRBJ2-5, with D unresolved. The length of the CDR3 is 12 residues. Looked up from germline, CDR1 is SQVTM and CDR2 is ANQGSEA. Trimming removed 4 bases from V and 3 bases from J, with 9 bases in between. The chain's CDR3 is CSVVSRKETQYF. CDR3 DNA: TGCAGCGTTGTGTCGAGAAAAGAGACCCAGTACTTC.

The chain employs TRBV11-2 and TRBJ2-7; the D gene is possibly TRBD2 (5 bases). The germline V and J ends were trimmed by 1 base and 5 bases, with 12 bases remaining between them. Germline CDR1 is SGHAT and CDR2 is FQNNGV. This CDR3 region has 14 residues. CDR3 loop: CASSLVASFHEQYF. The CDR3 DNA is TGTGCCAGCAGCTTAGTAGCTAGCTTCCACGAGCAGTACTTC.

The gene calls are TRBV9 and TRBJ2-1; 10 positions agree with TRBD2. The CDR3 covers 15 residues. CDR1 is SGDLS and CDR2 is YYNGEE in the germline V gene. V dropped 4 bases and J dropped 3; count of bases not matched to a gene: 4. The CDR3 here is CASSPRLAGYNEQFF. CDR3 DNA sequence: TGTGCCAGCAGCCCTAGACTAGCGGGCTACAATGAGCAGTTCTTC.

This clone occurred a few times. The J gene is TRBJ2-2, the V gene TRBV29-1; 9 bases match TRBD2. Germline V gives CDR1 SQVTM, CDR2 ANQGSEA. Trimming took 7 bases from V and 6 from J; bases not matched to a gene: 15. The CDR3 is 16 residues long. CDR3 sequence: CSALSSGSGAAGELFF. Written as DNA, the CDR3 is TGCAGCGCTCTCAGTAGCGGGAGTGGGGCGGCCGGGGAGCTGTTTTTT.

The chain has TRBV27 and TRBJ2-7; D not resolved. CDR1 is MNHEY and CDR2 is SMNVEV in the germline V gene (reference sequence). V shed 5 bases and J shed 1 base, with 9 bases lying between them. The CDR3 contains 13 residues. CDR3: CASSPGSSYEQYF. The CDR3 DNA follows: TGTGCCAGCAGTCCCGGGTCTTCCTACGAGCAGTACTTC.

This clone was found once. This chain uses TRBV11-2 with TRBJ1-1, with 7 bases identical to TRBD1. The CDR3 length is 14 residues. Germline CDR1 SGHAT, CDR2 FQNNGV. The V and J ends lost 5 bases and 1 base, in that order; junction bases with no gene match: 4. The CDR3: CASSHRGQNTEAFF. DNA of the CDR3: TGTGCCAGCAGCCACAGGGGCCAGAACACTGAAGCTTTCTTT. Together with reference TRBV11-2 and TRBJ1-1, the CDR3 gives the full variable domain: EAGVAQSPRYKIIEKRQSVAFWCNPISGHATLYWYQQILGQGPKLLIQFQNNGVVDDSQLPKDRFSAERLKGVDSTLKIQPAKLEDSAVYLCASSHRGQNTEAFFGQGTRLTVV.

The chain has TRBV7-7 and TRBJ2-3; a possible D gene is TRBD2 (5 bases). The CDR3 sequence is 16 residues long. CDR1 and CDR2 (germline): SSHAT, FNYEAQ (reference sequence). Trimming cost V 5 bases and J 2 bases, with 17 bases left between them. The CDR3 nucleotides read TGTGCCAGCAGCCTACGAGGGCGGTCCGACACAGATACGCAGTATTTT. Translated, it gives CASSLRGRSDTDTQYF.

This chain uses TRBV29-1 with TRBJ2-1, with D possibly matching TRBD1 (5 bases). The CDR3 has 12 amino acids. Germline V CDR1 and CDR2: SQVTM, ANQGSEA. V lost 2 bases, J lost 6 bases, and 8 bases lay in between. CDR3 nucleotide sequence: TGCAGCGTTGAACCAGGGCCCAATGAGCAGTTCTTC. Its translation is CSVEPGPNEQFF.

The rearrangement joins TRBV9 to TRBJ1-1, with D hard to call. The ends were cut back, 1 base at V and 0 bases at J, with 22 bases in the middle. Looked up from germline, CDR1 is SGDLS and CDR2 is YYNGEE. The CDR3 covers 19 residues. Here the CDR3 DNA reads TGTGCCAGCAGCGTAAGCCCTTCCTTTTTTGAGGGAATGAACACTGAAGCTTTCTTT. Amino acid sequence: CASSVSPSFFEGMNTEAFF.

This sequence joins TRBV29-1 and TRBJ2-7; maybe TRBD1 (5 bases). The V end lost 5 bases, the J end lost 5 bases, and 10 bases lay between the germline ends. The length of the CDR3 is 11 residues. The germline gives CDR1 SQVTM, CDR2 ANQGSEA. The DNA for the CDR3 is TGCAGCGTTAGTCAGGGTCACGAGCAGTACTTC. Encoded protein: CSVSQGHEQYF.

The chain has TRBV19 and TRBJ1-5; D ambiguous. V gave up 0 bases and J gave up 7 bases, with 4 bases separating them. The V gene's germline CDR1 is LNHDA and CDR2 SQIVND (reference sequence). The CDR3 loop spans 12 amino acids. The DNA of the CDR3 is TGTGCCAGTAGTATAGATCTGCAGCCCCAGCATTTT. Amino acids: CASSIDLQPQHF.

About this clone: The same CDR3 can be traced to other DNA sequences in this sample. This sequence joins TRBV5-1 and TRBJ1-5; the D gene is possibly TRBD1 (5 bases). V was shortened by 0 bases and J by 10 bases, with 17 bases between the two germline ends. This CDR3 is built from 15 residues. CDR1 and CDR2 (germline): SGHRS, YFSETQ. CDR3 in amino acids: CASSLAGQEAGPQHF. CDR3 in DNA: TGCGCCAGCAGCTTGGCAGGGCAGGAAGCGGGACCCCAGCATTTT. Variable domain in full (rest from reference TRBV5-1 and TRBJ1-5): KAGVTQTPRYLIKTRGQQVTLSCSPISGHRSVSWYQQTPGQGLQFLFEYFSETQRNKGNFPGRFSGRQFSNSRSEMNVSTLELGDSALYLCASSLAGQEAGPQHFGDGTRLSIL.

V usage is TRBV5-4 and J usage is TRBJ2-1; TRBD2 matches 8 bases. From germline, CDR1 is SGHNT and CDR2 YYREEE (reference sequence). The CDR3 has 16 amino acids. J was trimmed by 4 bases and V by 9 bases; bases with no gene match: 15. This CDR3 is CATNIGGSGGYNEQFF. CDR3 bases: TGTGCCACCAATATTGGGGGCAGCGGGGGTTACAATGAGCAGTTCTTC.

This clone came up once. The chain employs TRBV19 and TRBJ2-5, with a possible D match to TRBD2 (6 bases). Germline loops: CDR1 LNHDA, CDR2 SQIVND (reference sequence). Between the trimmed V and J ends, which lost 6 bases and 5 bases, there was a span of 10 bases. This CDR3 comprises 12 residues. The CDR3 coding sequence is TGTGCCAGTAGGCAAAGCGGGGAGACCCAGTACTTC. The encoded protein is CASRQSGETQYF. Drawing the rest from reference TRBV19 and TRBJ2-5, the complete variable domain is DGGITQSPKYLFRKEGQNVTLSCEQNLNHDAMYWYRQDPGQGLRLIYYSQIVNDFQKGDIAEGYSVSREKKESFPLTVTSAQKNPTAFYLCASRQSGETQYFGPGTRLLVL.

This chain uses TRBV11-1 with TRBJ2-1; TRBD1 matches at 11 bases. This CDR3 is 16 amino acids long. V dropped 4 bases and J dropped 2; count of bases not matched to a gene: 4. Germline assignment: CDR1 SGHAT and CDR2 FQDESV (reference sequence). This CDR3 is CASSSTGQGAYNEQFF. CDR3 DNA sequence: TGTGCCAGCAGCTCGACGGGACAGGGGGCCTACAATGAGCAGTTCTTC.